The text below deals with one T cell receptor beta chain. Its antigen is not known. This CDR3 has 12 amino acids. Germline values: CDR1 SGHKS, CDR2 YYEKEE (reference sequence). V lost 5 bases to trimming and J lost 2 bases, with 5 bases between them. The data stem from a study of identical twins. Study findings and constraints: Within cord blood, abundant beta clonotypes carried fewer insertions, but memory repertoires showed no such trend.

TCRdb reprocessed the 5' RACE reads via MiXCR and lists one record per CDR3 protein. The data hold around 670,000 distinct CDR3 sequences, with approximately 6.1% observed a single time. The V gene is TRBV5-5, the J gene TRBJ2-1; perhaps TRBD2 as D (5 bases). The source of this sequence is a young man in good health. Sequenced sample: naive T cells sorted from blood. CDR3 loop: CASRAAYNEQFF. The DNA for the CDR3 is TGTGCCAGCAGAGCGGCCTACAATGAGCAGTTCTTC. Supplemented by reference TRBV5-5 and TRBJ2-1, the full variable domain reads DAGVTQSPTHLIKTRGQQVTLRCSPISGHKSVSWYQQVLGQGPQFIFQYYEKEERGRGNFPDRFSARQFPNYSSELNVNALLLGDSALYLCASRAAYNEQFFGPGTRLTVL.